The rows below give T cell receptor beta chains drawn from one sample of a study of T-cell memory formation after mild COVID-19. TCRdb re-called the 5' RACE reads with MiXCR, one entry per CDR3 protein. Of roughly 450,000 distinct CDR3 sequences in the sample, 15% to 20% were seen once. The sequencing input was PBMCs or a T cell subset sorted from them (not recorded which). These receptors all come from an adult woman who had mild COVID-19 (a few samples of this study predate the infection). Cell type and time point are not known. The CDR3 runs from the conserved cysteine through the conserved F or W. D genes are given only for firm matches. Clone size, where shown, is once, few, many, or a class for clones that have expanded.

>few|TRBJ1-2|-|TRBV7-2
CASSLNQQVPGYGYTF
TGTGCCAGCAGCTTGAATCAACAGGTTCCGGGCTATGGCTACACCTTC
>-|TRBJ2-1|-|TRBV24-1
CATSPAWGRPYNEQFF
TGTGCCACCAGCCCTGCTTGGGGCAGACCCTACAATGAGCAGTTCTTC
>few|TRBJ2-7|-|TRBV15
CATRGRDSLYEQYF
TGTGCCACCCGGGGCCGAGACTCCCTTTACGAGCAGTACTTC
>few|TRBJ2-1|TRBD2|TRBV7-9
CASLAGGSYNEQFF
TGTGCCAGTTTAGCGGGGGGGTCCTACAATGAGCAGTTCTTC
>few|TRBJ1-2|-|TRBV12-3/TRBV12-4
CASSFIGTQNYGYTF
TGTGCCAGCAGTTTCATAGGGACCCAAAACTATGGCTACACCTTC
>-|TRBJ2-7|-|TRBV5-1
CASSQEALTYEQYF
TGCGCCAGCAGCCAGGAGGCGCTGACCTACGAGCAGTACTTC
>-|TRBJ2-5|-|TRBV21-1
CASLQRGRETQYF
TGTGCCAGCTTGCAAAGGGGCAGGGAGACCCAGTACTTC
>-|TRBJ2-3|TRBD2|TRBV20-1
CSAEPPSGGGNTDTQYF
TGCAGTGCTGAACCCCCTAGCGGGGGGGGTAACACAGATACGCAGTATTTT
>-|TRBJ2-1|TRBD1|TRBV5-4
CASSLAGRGQLVYNEQFF
TGTGCCAGCAGCTTGGCCGGTAGGGGGCAACTAGTATACAATGAGCAGTTCTTC
>few|TRBJ1-2|-|TRBV29-1
CSVRGGDGYTF
TGCAGCGTTAGGGGAGGCGATGGCTACACCTTC
>-|TRBJ2-1|TRBD2|TRBV5-5
CASSLAGRADNEQFF
TGTGCCAGCAGCTTGGCCGGGAGGGCCGACAATGAGCAGTTCTTC
>few|TRBJ2-3|-|TRBV12-3/TRBV12-4
CAWQETVTDTQYF
TGTGCCTGGCAGGAGACGGTGACAGATACGCAGTATTTT
>few|TRBJ2-1|-|TRBV4-3
CASSQAPSSADEQFF
TGCGCCAGCAGCCAAGCCCCCTCTAGCGCCGATGAGCAGTTCTTC
>few|TRBJ2-3|-|TRBV9
CASSVERDTQYF
TGTGCCAGCAGCGTAGAACGAGATACGCAGTATTTT
>-|TRBJ1-4|-|TRBV7-9
CASSLGTAANEKLFF
TGTGCCAGCAGCTTGGGGACGGCAGCTAATGAAAAACTGTTTTTT
>few|TRBJ1-3|-|TRBV6-5
CASRRDSGNTIYF
TGTGCCAGCAGGAGAGACAGTGGCAACACCATATATTTT
>-|TRBJ2-7|TRBD1|TRBV27
CASSLGAGGYEQYF
TGTGCCAGCAGTTTAGGGGCAGGGGGATACGAGCAGTACTTC
>-|TRBJ1-3|TRBD1|TRBV7-9
CASSGRGDRSSGNTIYF
TGTGCCAGCAGCGGACGAGGGGACAGGAGCTCTGGAAACACCATATATTTT
>few|TRBJ2-7|TRBD1|TRBV9
CASSVGWDSLWDEQYF
TGTGCCAGCAGCGTCGGTTGGGACAGCCTCTGGGACGAGCAGTACTTC
>-|TRBJ2-1|-|TRBV11-1
CASSLSRGPGRSYNEQFF
TGTGCCAGCAGCTTAAGTCGGGGCCCGGGACGTTCCTACAATGAGCAGTTCTTC
>-|TRBJ2-1|-|TRBV19
CASSSSFQGNEQFF
TGTGCCAGTAGTAGCAGCTTCCAAGGCAATGAGCAGTTCTTC
>few|TRBJ2-7|TRBD2|TRBV12-3/TRBV12-4
CASSWTRREQYF
TGTGCCAGCAGCTGGACTAGACGCGAGCAGTACTTC
>-|TRBJ2-2|-|TRBV12-3/TRBV12-4
CASSLAEGYTGELFF
TGTGCCAGCAGTTTAGCGGAGGGATACACCGGGGAGCTGTTTTTT
>once|TRBJ2-1|-|TRBV19
CASSNMGGARRFNEQFF
TGTGCCAGTAGCAATATGGGGGGGGCTAGAAGGTTTAATGAGCAGTTCTTC
>-|TRBJ1-6|-|TRBV11-2
CASSTREGISSPLHF
TGTGCCAGCAGCACCCGTGAGGGCATCAGTTCACCCCTCCACTTT
>-|TRBJ1-1|-|TRBV12-3/TRBV12-4
CASTLSEGDNTEAFF
TGTGCCAGCACTCTCTCTGAGGGCGACAACACTGAAGCTTTCTTT
>few|TRBJ2-1|TRBD2|TRBV6-1
CASSEVLAGGANYNEQFF
TGTGCCAGCAGTGAAGTGTTGGCGGGGGGGGCCAACTACAATGAGCAGTTCTTC
>few|TRBJ2-7|TRBD1|TRBV12-3/TRBV12-4
CASSKLGQVPPYEQYF
TGTGCCAGCAGTAAATTGGGACAGGTGCCGCCCTACGAGCAGTACTTC
>few|TRBJ2-1|TRBD2|TRBV29-1
CSVGLAGYNEQFF
TGCAGCGTCGGACTAGCGGGGTACAATGAGCAGTTCTTC
>-|TRBJ1-3|-|TRBV6-5
CATSSGNTIYF
TGTGCCACCAGTTCTGGAAACACCATATATTTT
>few|TRBJ2-7|TRBD1|TRBV7-8
CASSSTPDRAEYEQYF
TGTGCCAGCAGCTCAACCCCGGACAGGGCGGAGTACGAGCAGTACTTC
>-|TRBJ2-2|-|TRBV3-1
CASSPLSAGELFF
TGTGCCAGCAGTCCACTTAGCGCCGGGGAGCTGTTTTTT
>few|TRBJ2-7|-|TRBV6-1
CASSEGTWNYEQYF
TGTGCCAGCAGTGAAGGGACCTGGAACTACGAGCAGTACTTC
>-|TRBJ2-1|TRBD1|TRBV7-7
CASSLQGAINEQFF
TGTGCTAGCAGCTTACAGGGGGCTATCAATGAGCAGTTCTTC
>-|TRBJ2-2|-|TRBV5-1
CASSLVETGELFF
TGCGCCAGCAGCTTGGTGGAAACCGGGGAGCTGTTTTTT
>few|TRBJ1-5|-|TRBV4-1
CASSQGIGFGNQPQHF
TGCGCCAGCAGCCAAGGGATAGGATTCGGAAATCAGCCCCAGCATTTT
>-|TRBJ2-7|-|TRBV21-1
CASSKGRGEGYEQYF
TGTGCCAGCAGCAAAGGAAGGGGAGAGGGCTACGAGCAGTACTTC
>few|TRBJ1-6|-|TRBV7-8
CASSFRTQAPLHF
TGTGCCAGCAGCTTCCGGACACAAGCACCCCTCCACTTT
>-|TRBJ2-3|TRBD1|TRBV27
CASSFDVRDRTFSRGTQYF
TGTGCCAGCAGTTTCGACGTCCGGGACAGGACCTTTAGCAGGGGTACGCAGTATTTT
>-|TRBJ2-3|TRBD1|TRBV6-6
CASSYRYRWDRGTDTQYF
TGTGCCAGCAGTTACCGTTACCGGTGGGACAGAGGCACAGATACGCAGTATTTT
>few|TRBJ2-3|-|TRBV9
CASSVVGSYTDTQYF
TGTGCCAGCAGCGTAGTGGGGAGTTACACAGATACGCAGTATTTT
>few|TRBJ2-7|-|TRBV4-2
CASSQGASSYEQYF
TGTGCCAGCAGCCAAGGGGCTAGCTCCTACGAGCAGTACTTC